Listed below are T cell receptor beta chains from one sample, sequenced in a study of T cells after yellow fever vaccination. A single record per CDR3 protein comes from TCRdb applying MiXCR to the 5' RACE reads. The sample has approximately 120,000 distinct CDR3 sequences; 8% to 10% are singletons. Here the sequenced sample was CD8+ T cells sorted from PBMCs, taken on the day of the yellow fever booster vaccination. The receptors come from a man younger than 35 who received the YFV17D yellow fever vaccine. Both conserved end residues are part of each CDR3. Fields, in order: D gene, V gene, J gene, clone size, CDR3 DNA, CDR3 protein. The D gene is left open where the match is weak. Clone size is given for some rows only: seen once, a few or many times, or a class if the clone is expanded.

TRBD1,TRBV20-1,TRBJ2-3,few,TGCACCTGGGACAGGGGCCTCGACACAGATACGCAGTATTTT,CTWDRGLDTDTQYF
NA,TRBV4-1,TRBJ2-5,many,TGCGCCAGCAGCCAAGCAGGGGAGACCCAGTACTTC,CASSQAGETQYF
NA,TRBV5-1,TRBJ2-3,many,TGCGCCAGCAGCCCTCGGACAGCTAGCACAGATACGCAGTATTTT,CASSPRTASTDTQYF
NA,TRBV11-2,TRBJ1-2,NA,TGTGCCAGCAGCTCTACCGGGGTCTATGGCTACACCTTC,CASSSTGVYGYTF
NA,TRBV29-1,TRBJ1-1,few,TGCAGCGCGGCCGGGTTGCTCGCTTCTGAAGCTTTCTTT,CSAAGLLASEAFF
TRBD2,TRBV4-3,TRBJ2-1,few,TGCGCCAGCAGCCAAGGGATTAGCGGGGGATATAATGAGCAGTTCTTC,CASSQGISGGYNEQFF
NA,TRBV5-6,TRBJ1-5,few,TGTGCCAGCAGCTATCGGGGGGGAAGCAATCAGCCCCAGCATTTT,CASSYRGGSNQPQHF
NA,TRBV4-2,TRBJ1-5,many,TGTGCCAGCAGCCAAGAACAGGAGTCCAATCAGCCCCAGCATTTT,CASSQEQESNQPQHF
NA,TRBV12-3/TRBV12-4,TRBJ1-2,NA,TGTGCCAGCAGTTTAGTTGGACATCTCTATGGCTACACCTTC,CASSLVGHLYGYTF
NA,TRBV14,TRBJ1-2,NA,TGTGCCAGCAGCCAAAGAGGACAGTTCTATGGCTACACCTTC,CASSQRGQFYGYTF
TRBD1,TRBV27,TRBJ2-7,NA,TGTGCCAGCAGTCCCCCGGGACAGGGCTCCTACGAGCAGTACTTC,CASSPPGQGSYEQYF